The T cell receptor beta chain described here comes from a study of blood T cells in healthy people across ages. Study-level findings and limits: TCR beta diversity tracked closely with naive T cell percentage.

This clonotype was recorded a few times. The antigen remains undetermined. V lost 6 bases to trimming and J lost 11 bases, with 16 bases between them. Looked up from germline, CDR1 is MNHEY and CDR2 is SVGAGI. The CDR3 runs 12 residues. Sample-barcoded 5' priming and a J-beta primer mix drove a second PCR of roughly 7 to 11 cycles. TCRdb ran MiXCR on the 5' RACE reads and lists one entry per CDR3 protein. The table includes roughly 650,000 distinct CDR3 sequences, approximately 29% detected once. Sequences were obtained from blood. This receptor was taken from a woman over 75 in good health. The chain joins TRBV6-5 to TRBJ1-1, with D perhaps TRBD1 (6 bases). For the CDR3, the DNA is TGTGCCAGCAGCTTCTCCGGGACATGGGCTTTCTTT. This gives the protein CASSFSGTWAFF.